The rows below give T cell receptor beta chains drawn from one sample of a study of CD8 T cells in ankylosing spondylitis. TCRdb processed the 5' RACE reads anew with MiXCR; each CDR3 protein has one entry. The sample records 250,000 to 400,000 distinct CDR3 sequences, 9.5% to 13% being singletons. Sequenced material: blood, either unsorted or a sorted T cell fraction (not recorded which). Every receptor here comes from a female donor with ankylosing spondylitis or in good health (not recorded which). CDR3s include the opening cysteine and the closing phenylalanine or tryptophan. D genes are given only for firm matches. The listing skips clone size in some rows; elsewhere it reads once, few, many or a size class.

CDR3 protein	CDR3 DNA	clone size	CDR3 length	V gene	J gene	D gene
CASSDGTSGGNEQFF	TGTGCCAGCAGCGACGGGACTAGCGGGGGAAATGAGCAGTTCTTC	.	15	TRBV11-1	TRBJ2-1	TRBD2
CASSLGIAGVEQFF	TGTGCCAGCAGCCTTGGGATAGCGGGAGTTGAGCAGTTCTTC	many	14	TRBV5-6	TRBJ2-1	TRBD2
CSAGQSNQPQYF	TGCAGTGCCGGACAGTCAAATCAGCCCCAGTATTTT	.	12	TRBV20-1	TRBJ2-3	.
CSARDRLGAYSGANVLTF	TGCAGTGCTAGAGATCGGCTGGGTGCATACTCTGGGGCCAACGTCCTGACTTTC	.	18	TRBV20-1	TRBJ2-6	.
CASSLMGLYQETQYF	TGTGCCAGCAGCTTAATGGGGCTGTACCAAGAGACCCAGTACTTC	few	15	TRBV7-8	TRBJ2-5	.
CSVALAKNIQYF	TGCAGCGTTGCACTAGCCAAAAACATTCAGTACTTC	many	12	TRBV29-1	TRBJ2-4	.
CASTPDQGPNALYEQYF	TGTGCCAGCACGCCTGACCAGGGGCCCAATGCTCTCTACGAGCAGTACTTC	many	17	TRBV7-8	TRBJ2-7	.
CASSGWGSGEAFF	TGCGCCAGCAGCGGCTGGGGGTCGGGTGAAGCTTTCTTT	many	13	TRBV5-1	TRBJ1-1	.
CASSPQTGDTQYF	TGTGCCAGCAGTCCTCAGACAGGGGATACGCAGTATTTT	.	13	TRBV27	TRBJ2-3	TRBD1
CASSLAVVQRQTSYGYTF	TGCGCCAGCAGCTTGGCCGTGGTGCAGCGACAAACCTCCTATGGCTACACCTTC	many	18	TRBV5-1	TRBJ1-2	.
CSARLALSSYNEQFF	TGCAGTGCGCGACTAGCACTGAGCTCCTACAATGAGCAGTTCTTC	many	15	TRBV20-1	TRBJ2-1	TRBD2
CASSSDRGLYGYTF	TGCGCCAGCAGCTCGGACAGGGGATTGTATGGCTACACCTTC	many	14	TRBV5-1	TRBJ1-2	TRBD1
CASSSTWRTRTGELFF	TGTGCCAGCAGTTCTACGTGGCGGACGAGGACCGGGGAGCTGTTTTTT	few	16	TRBV3-1	TRBJ2-2	.
CASSVRDRDTEAFF	TGCGCCAGCAGCGTCCGGGACAGGGACACTGAAGCTTTCTTT	many	14	TRBV5-1	TRBJ1-1	TRBD1
CASSWDRGSEKLFF	TGTGCCAGCAGCTGGGACAGGGGAAGTGAAAAACTGTTTTTT	few	14	TRBV7-2	TRBJ1-4	TRBD1
CASSHRRTSGDTQYF	TGCGCCAGCAGCCATCGACGGACTAGCGGAGATACGCAGTATTTT	.	15	TRBV4-3	TRBJ2-3	TRBD2
CASSPSVDLFYNEQFF	TGTGCCAGCAGCCCATCCGTCGATTTGTTCTACAATGAGCAGTTCTTC	.	16	TRBV7-7	TRBJ2-1	.
CASSLVPNGAGKDEQFF	TGTGCCAGCAGCTTAGTCCCCAACGGGGCAGGGAAGGATGAGCAGTTCTTC	.	17	TRBV11-2	TRBJ2-1	.
CSFKGGNTEAFF	TGCAGCTTCAAGGGGGGGAACACTGAAGCTTTCTTT	many	12	TRBV29-1	TRBJ1-1	.
CSATQGQDPYGEQYF	TGCAGTGCTACCCAAGGACAGGACCCGTACGGCGAGCAGTACTTC	few	15	TRBV20-1	TRBJ2-7	TRBD1
CASILNNEQFF	TGTGCCAGCATTCTAAACAATGAGCAGTTCTTC	few	11	TRBV12-3/TRBV12-4	TRBJ2-1	.
CASGQGLLRTSEETQYF	TGCGCCTCGGGACAGGGGTTGTTAAGGACTTCTGAAGAGACCCAGTACTTC	many	17	TRBV5-1	TRBJ2-5	TRBD1
CASTLTGGGDEQFF	TGTGCCAGCACCCTGACAGGAGGTGGCGATGAGCAGTTCTTC	many	14	TRBV5-5	TRBJ2-1	.
CASSRANYEQYF	TGTGCCAGCAGCAGGGCCAACTACGAGCAGTACTTC	few	12	TRBV7-9	TRBJ2-7	.
CASSLGTGIRSPLHF	TGTGCCAGCAGTTTAGGAACAGGGATTCGATCACCCCTCCACTTT	few	15	TRBV28	TRBJ1-6	.
CASSFRQGANQPQHF	TGTGCCAGCAGTTTTAGACAGGGGGCGAATCAGCCCCAGCATTTT	many	15	TRBV27	TRBJ1-5	TRBD1
CASTQRDREPLKVRNTEAFF	TGTGCCAGCACCCAGAGGGACAGGGAGCCCCTCAAGGTGCGGAACACTGAAGCTTTCTTT	few	20	TRBV13	TRBJ1-1	TRBD1
CASSPGLNYNEQFF	TGTGCCAGCAGCCCGGGACTTAACTACAATGAGCAGTTCTTC	many	14	TRBV6-1	TRBJ2-1	.
CAISESGRQQFF	TGTGCCATCAGTGAGTCGGGGAGGCAGCAGTTCTTC	many	12	TRBV10-3	TRBJ2-1	.
CASSLGISHTQYF	TGTGCCAGCAGCCTGGGGATTAGTCATACGCAGTATTTT	many	13	TRBV28	TRBJ2-3	.
CSPKTGGKETQYF	TGCAGTCCGAAGACAGGGGGGAAAGAGACCCAGTACTTC	many	13	TRBV20-1	TRBJ2-5	TRBD1